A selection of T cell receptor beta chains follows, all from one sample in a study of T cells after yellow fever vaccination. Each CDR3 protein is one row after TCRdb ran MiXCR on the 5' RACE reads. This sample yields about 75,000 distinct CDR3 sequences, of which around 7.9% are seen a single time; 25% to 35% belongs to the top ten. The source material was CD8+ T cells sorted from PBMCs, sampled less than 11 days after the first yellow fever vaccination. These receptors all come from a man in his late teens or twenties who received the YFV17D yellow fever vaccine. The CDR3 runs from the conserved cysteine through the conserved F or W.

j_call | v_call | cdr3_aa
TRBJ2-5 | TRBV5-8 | CASTSGTGETQYF
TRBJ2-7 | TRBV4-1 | CASSQGPVRVTSYEQYF
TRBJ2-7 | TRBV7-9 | CASSDRDSYEQYF
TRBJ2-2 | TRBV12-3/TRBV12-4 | CASSPAGPMPAGELFF
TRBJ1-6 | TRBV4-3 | CASSQDTLGRNNSPLHF
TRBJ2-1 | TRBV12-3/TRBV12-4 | CASSPLTVGNEQFF
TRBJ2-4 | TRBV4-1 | CASSHDSLAKNIQYF
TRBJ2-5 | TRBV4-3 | CASSQDGGETQYF
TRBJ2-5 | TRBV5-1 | CASSWAGVLETQYF
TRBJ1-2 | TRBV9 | CASGTSYGYTF
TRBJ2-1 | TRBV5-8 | CASSLGQGYNEQFF
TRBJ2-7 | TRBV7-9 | CASSFKGRAYEQYF
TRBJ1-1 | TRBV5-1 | CASSPAGTPNTEAFF
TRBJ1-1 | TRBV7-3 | CASSEGQGWTEAFF
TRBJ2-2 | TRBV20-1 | CSARAWRLAGRNTGELFF
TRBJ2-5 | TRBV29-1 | CSVEEGQETQYF
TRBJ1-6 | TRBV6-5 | CASSYWGEAYNSPLHF
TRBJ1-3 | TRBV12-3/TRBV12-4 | CASSFVSTVRNTIYF
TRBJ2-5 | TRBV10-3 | CAISEFTGTRETQYF
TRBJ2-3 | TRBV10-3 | CAISLAGGIGDTQYF
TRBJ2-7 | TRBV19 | CASSTPGPREQYF
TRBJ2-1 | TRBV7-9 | CASSRRYNEQFF
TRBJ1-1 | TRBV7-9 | CASSFFSENTEAFF
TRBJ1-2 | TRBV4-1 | CASSQDTRTGLRYGYTF
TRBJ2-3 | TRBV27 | CASSQLAGEQYF
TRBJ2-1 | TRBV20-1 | CSARYPSGANEQFF
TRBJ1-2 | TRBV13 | CASSLAGTGGSHGYTF
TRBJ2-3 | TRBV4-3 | CASSREGGRSADTQYF
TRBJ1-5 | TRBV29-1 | CSAGDASSNQPQHF
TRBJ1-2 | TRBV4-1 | CASSQEAGFYGYTF
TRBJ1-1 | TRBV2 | CASTRMNTEAFF
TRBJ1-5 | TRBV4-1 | CASSHPDKQPQHF
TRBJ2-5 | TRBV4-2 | CASSQALGKTQYF
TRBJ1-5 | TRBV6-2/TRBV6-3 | CASSYDPLAGWQPQHF
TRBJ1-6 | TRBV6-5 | CASSWDREGNSPLHF
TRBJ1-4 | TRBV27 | CASSLSVVNEKLFF
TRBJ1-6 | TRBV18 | CASSYRGGTNSPLHF
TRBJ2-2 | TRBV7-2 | CASEKIPTGELFF
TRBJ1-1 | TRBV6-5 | CASSYYSPQGNTEAFF
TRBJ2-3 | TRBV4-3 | CASSQEVPPSTDTQYF
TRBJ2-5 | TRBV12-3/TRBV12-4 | CASSFPGSGGGQETQYF
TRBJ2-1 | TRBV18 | CASSGLYYNEQFF
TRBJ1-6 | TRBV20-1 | CSARDLSGTDILNSPLHF
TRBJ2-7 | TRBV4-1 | CASSQDHFQGRNYEQYF
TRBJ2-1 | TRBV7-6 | CASSLDGGYEQFF
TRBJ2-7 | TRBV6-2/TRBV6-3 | CASSYSHREQYF
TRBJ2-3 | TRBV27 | CASTYLSSPTQYF
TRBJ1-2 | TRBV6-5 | CASSYRGRDGYTF
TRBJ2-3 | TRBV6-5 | CASSYDPSGASRSGTQYF
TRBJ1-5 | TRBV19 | CASRETDYSNQPQHF
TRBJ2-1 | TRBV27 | CASKQGIINEQFF
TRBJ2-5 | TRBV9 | CASSAPPREGEGETQYF
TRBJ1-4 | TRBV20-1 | CSASDVRSRKLFF
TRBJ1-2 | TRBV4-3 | CASSPGPKTNYGYTF
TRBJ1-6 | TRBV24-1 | CAPAEVPGLDNSPLHF
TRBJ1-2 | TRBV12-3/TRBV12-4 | CASSPTIGTVNGYTF
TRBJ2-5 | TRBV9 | CASSVGRDSQETQYF
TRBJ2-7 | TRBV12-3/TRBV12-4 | CASSLWGVTYEQYF
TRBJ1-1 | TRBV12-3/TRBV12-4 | CASSPWTGRAEAFF